The 12 T cell receptor beta chains reported below all come from one sample, sequenced in a study of OX40 agonist ivuxolimab in advanced cancers. The method behind the library was the immunoSEQ multiplex PCR assay. Held by TCRdb, this immuneACCESS table contains in-frame sequences only and omits some clones. Under half of the omission traces to an unresolved V gene where checked; the cause of the rest is unknown. In all, the sample holds 25,000 to 40,000 clones, and about nine tenths of those were seen once. About 4.3% of the sample is in the top ten clones. Sequenced here: CD4+ or CD8+ T cells sorted from blood, sampled in a trial of the OX40 agonist ivuxolimab. Every receptor here comes from an adult with an advanced solid tumor such as melanoma, head and neck, liver or kidney cancer.

J is TRBJ1-4 and V is TRBV28, with D unresolved. Trimming took off 4 bases at V and 8 bases at J, with 11 bases between the two ends. Germline CDR1 is MDHEN and CDR2 is SYDVKM. CDR3 length: 13 amino acids. The CDR3 DNA reads as TGTGCCAGCAGTTACGGCGACTTCGAAAAACTGTTTTTT. Its translation: CASSYGDFEKLFF.

V gene TRBV9 combines with J gene TRBJ2-7, with 10 bases fitting TRBD2. This CDR3 region has 17 residues. Germline CDR1 and CDR2: SGDLS and YYNGEE. Losses at the gene ends were 3 bases for V and 3 bases for J; bases not matched to a gene: 12. CDR3 in DNA: TGTGCCAGCAGCGCGAGGGGAGCGGGAGGGTTCCTCTACGAGCAGTACTTC. Translated, it gives CASSARGAGGFLYEQYF.

The chain couples TRBV27 to TRBJ2-3, with D tentatively TRBD2 (7 bases). Trimming removed 8 bases from V and 4 bases from J, with 16 bases in between. Germline assignment: CDR1 MNHEY and CDR2 SMNVEV (reference sequence). The CDR3 contains 14 residues. The CDR3 coding sequence is TGTGCCAGCCGTGGGGGGAGGGGGGCAGATACGCAGTATTTT. Amino acids: CASRGGRGADTQYF.

The chain carries TRBV13 and TRBJ1-1, with D unclear. V lost 1 base to trimming and J lost 7 bases, with 13 bases between them. This CDR3 comprises 14 residues. Germline V gene sequence: CDR1 PRHDT, CDR2 FYEKMQ (reference sequence). This chain's CDR3 is CASSLASSILEAFF. The CDR3 coding sequence is TGTGCCAGCAGCTTAGCGTCCAGTATACTTGAAGCTTTCTTT.

The V and J genes are TRBV7-2 and TRBJ2-2; D remains unclear. The CDR3 runs 18 residues. V was shortened by 5 bases and J by 6 bases, with 25 bases between the two germline ends. The germline gives CDR1 SGHTA, CDR2 FQGNSA. The CDR3 sequence: CASSHPGRWADSPGELFF. Here the CDR3 DNA reads TGTGCCAGCAGCCACCCCGGCAGGTGGGCCGACTCACCCGGGGAGCTGTTTTTT.

The chain is built from TRBV4-1 and TRBJ2-1; 12 bases fit TRBD2. Trimming took 1 base from V and 9 from J; bases not matched to a gene: 10. This CDR3 has 17 residues. From germline, CDR1 is MGHRA and CDR2 YSYEKL. As DNA, the CDR3 is TGCGCCAGCAGCCAAGTTCCTAGCGGGGGGGCATTAGGTGAGCAGTTCTTC. Encoded protein: CASSQVPSGGALGEQFF.

The V gene is TRBV11-2, the J gene TRBJ1-1; no reliable D call. The V gene's germline CDR1 is SGHAT and CDR2 FQNNGV. V gave up 4 bases and J gave up 7 bases, with 19 bases separating them. This CDR3 has 15 residues. The CDR3 region has the DNA TGTGCCAGCAGCTATAGGAAGGTCGGTTCAATTGAAGCTTTCTTT. Protein sequence: CASSYRKVGSIEAFF.

V and J are TRBV6-1 and TRBJ2-7; 11 bases match TRBD2. V shed 6 bases and J 3 bases; nucleotides not matched to a gene: 7. The CDR3 is made up of 15 amino acids. The germline V gene has CDR1 MNHNS and CDR2 SASEGT. The CDR3 sequence: CASSAFGLAGYEQYF. Written as DNA, the CDR3 is TGTGCCAGCAGCGCCTTCGGACTAGCGGGCTACGAGCAGTACTTC.

The V gene is TRBV5-4, the J gene TRBJ2-1; 8 bases line up with TRBD1. In germline, CDR1 is SGHNT, CDR2 YYREEE (reference sequence). The CDR3 covers 15 residues. The V segment lost 0 bases and the J segment 6 bases; nucleotides outside the gene matches: 5. CDR3 bases: TGTGCCAGCAGCTTGGGGCAGGGGGCGGGCAATGAGCAGTTCTTC. Translating it yields CASSLGQGAGNEQFF.

The J gene is TRBJ2-2, the V gene TRBV11-1; possibly TRBD2 for D (5 bases). The germline gives CDR1 SGHAT, CDR2 FQDESV (reference sequence). CDR3 length equals 14 residues. The V end was cut by 1 base, the J end by 4 bases, with 7 bases between. CDR3 protein: CASSLVEGTGELFF. CDR3 bases: TGTGCCAGCAGCTTAGTCGAGGGCACCGGGGAGCTGTTTTTT.

The chain recombines TRBV6-5 with TRBJ2-1, with a weak D call TRBD2 (6 bases). Germline assignment: CDR1 MNHEY and CDR2 SVGAGI. V was trimmed by 2 bases and J by 7 bases, leaving 9 bases between them. The CDR3 loop spans 13 amino acids. The CDR3 DNA reads as TGTGCCAGCAGTTACGGGGGGACGAATGAGCAGTTCTTC. Translation: CASSYGGTNEQFF.

The chain is built from TRBV5-1 and TRBJ1-6, with D tentatively TRBD1 (5 bases). Germline V CDR1 and CDR2: SGHRS, YFSETQ. V was pared by 6 bases and J by 3 bases, with 13 bases between. The CDR3 totals 15 residues. DNA for the CDR3: TGCGCCAGCAATACCGGGACGGACTATAATTCACCCCTCCACTTT. It encodes CASNTGTDYNSPLHF.